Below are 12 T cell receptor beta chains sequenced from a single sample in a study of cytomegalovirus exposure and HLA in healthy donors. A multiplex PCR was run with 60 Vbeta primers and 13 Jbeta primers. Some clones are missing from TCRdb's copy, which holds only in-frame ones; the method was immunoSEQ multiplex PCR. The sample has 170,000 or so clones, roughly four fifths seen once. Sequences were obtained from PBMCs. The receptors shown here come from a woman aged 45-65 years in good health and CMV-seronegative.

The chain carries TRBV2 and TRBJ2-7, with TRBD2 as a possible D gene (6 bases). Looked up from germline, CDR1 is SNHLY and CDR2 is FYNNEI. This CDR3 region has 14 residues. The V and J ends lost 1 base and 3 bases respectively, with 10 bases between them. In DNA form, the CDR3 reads TGTGCCAGCAGTGAAGTCGCCGGGGGCTACGAGCAGTACTTC. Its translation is CASSEVAGGYEQYF.

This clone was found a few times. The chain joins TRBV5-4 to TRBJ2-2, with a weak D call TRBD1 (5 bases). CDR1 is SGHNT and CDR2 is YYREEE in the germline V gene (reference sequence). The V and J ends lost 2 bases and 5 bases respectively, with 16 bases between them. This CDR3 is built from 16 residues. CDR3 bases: TGTGCCAGCAGCTTAGTATCGATAGGGGTTACCGGGGAGCTGTTTTTT. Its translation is CASSLVSIGVTGELFF.

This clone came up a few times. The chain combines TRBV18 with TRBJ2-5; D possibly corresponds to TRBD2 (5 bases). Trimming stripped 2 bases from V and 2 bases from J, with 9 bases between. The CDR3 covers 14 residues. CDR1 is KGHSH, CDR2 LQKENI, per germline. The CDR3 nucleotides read TGTGCCAGCTCACCAGAGCCGGGGCAAGAGACCCAGTACTTC. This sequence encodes CASSPEPGQETQYF.

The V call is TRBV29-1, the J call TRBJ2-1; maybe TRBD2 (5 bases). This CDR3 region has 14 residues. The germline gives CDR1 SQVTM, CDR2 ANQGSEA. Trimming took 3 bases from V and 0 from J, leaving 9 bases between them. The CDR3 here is CSVEGGYSYNEQFF. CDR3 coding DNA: TGCAGCGTTGAGGGCGGGTACTCCTACAATGAGCAGTTCTTC.

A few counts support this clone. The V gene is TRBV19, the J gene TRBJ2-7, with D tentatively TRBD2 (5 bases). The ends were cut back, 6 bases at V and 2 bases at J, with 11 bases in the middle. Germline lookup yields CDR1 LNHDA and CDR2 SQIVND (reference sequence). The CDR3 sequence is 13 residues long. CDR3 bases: TGTGCCAGTAGAGAACTAGGAACCTACGAGCAGTACTTC. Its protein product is CASRELGTYEQYF.

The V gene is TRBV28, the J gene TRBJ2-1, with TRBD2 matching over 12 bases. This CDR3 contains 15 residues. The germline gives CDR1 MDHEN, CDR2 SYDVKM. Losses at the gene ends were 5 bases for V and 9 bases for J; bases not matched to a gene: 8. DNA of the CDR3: TGTGCCAGCAGTCCTCGACTAGCGGGAGATCTTGAGCAGTTCTTC. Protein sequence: CASSPRLAGDLEQFF.

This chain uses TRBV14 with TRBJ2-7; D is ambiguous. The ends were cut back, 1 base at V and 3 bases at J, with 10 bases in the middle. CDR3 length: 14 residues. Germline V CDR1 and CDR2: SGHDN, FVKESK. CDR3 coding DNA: TGTGCCAGCAGCCAAGGTCCTCGAGACTACGAGCAGTACTTC. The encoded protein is CASSQGPRDYEQYF.

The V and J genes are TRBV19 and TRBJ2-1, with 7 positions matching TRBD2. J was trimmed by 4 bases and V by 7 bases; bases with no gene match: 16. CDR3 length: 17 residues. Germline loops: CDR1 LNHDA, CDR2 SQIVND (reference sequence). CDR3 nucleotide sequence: TGTGCCAGTAACCAACCCCTCCGTACGGGGGGTTACAATGAGCAGTTCTTC. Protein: CASNQPLRTGGYNEQFF.

The CDR3 sequence: CASKPDRENQPQHF. The CDR3 DNA reads TGTGCCAGCAAACCCGACAGGGAGAATCAGCCCCAGCATTTT. The rearrangement uses TRBV28 and TRBJ1-5; 7 nucleotides align to TRBD1. Trimming at V came to 7 bases and at J to 4 bases, leaving 7 bases not matched to a gene. The CDR3 loop spans 14 amino acids. Germline V gene sequence: CDR1 MDHEN, CDR2 SYDVKM.

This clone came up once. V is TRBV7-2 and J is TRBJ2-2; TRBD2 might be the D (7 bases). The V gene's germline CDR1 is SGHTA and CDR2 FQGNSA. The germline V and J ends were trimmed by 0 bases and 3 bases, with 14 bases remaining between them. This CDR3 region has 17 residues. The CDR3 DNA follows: TGTGCCAGCAGCTTAGCGCTCCGGGGGGCGGACACCGGGGAGCTGTTTTTT. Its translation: CASSLALRGADTGELFF. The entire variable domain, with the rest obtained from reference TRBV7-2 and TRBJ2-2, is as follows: GAGVSQSPSNKVTEKGKDVELRCDPISGHTALYWYRQSLGQGLEFLIYFQGNSAPDKSGLPSDRFSAERTGGSVSTLTIQRTQQEDSAVYLCASSLALRGADTGELFFGEGSRLTVL.

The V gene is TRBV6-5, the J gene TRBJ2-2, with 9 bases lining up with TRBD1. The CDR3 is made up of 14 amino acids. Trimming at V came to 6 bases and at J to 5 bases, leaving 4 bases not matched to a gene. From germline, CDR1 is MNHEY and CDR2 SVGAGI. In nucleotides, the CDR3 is TGTGCCAGCAGGACAGGGGGTTTGACCGGGGAGCTGTTTTTT. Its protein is CASRTGGLTGELFF.

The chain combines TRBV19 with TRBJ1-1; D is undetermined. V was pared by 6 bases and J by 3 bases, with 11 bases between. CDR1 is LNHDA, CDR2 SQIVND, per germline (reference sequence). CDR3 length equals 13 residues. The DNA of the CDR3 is TGTGCCAGTAGAAGGGCGGGGTACACTGAAGCTTTCTTT. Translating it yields CASRRAGYTEAFF.